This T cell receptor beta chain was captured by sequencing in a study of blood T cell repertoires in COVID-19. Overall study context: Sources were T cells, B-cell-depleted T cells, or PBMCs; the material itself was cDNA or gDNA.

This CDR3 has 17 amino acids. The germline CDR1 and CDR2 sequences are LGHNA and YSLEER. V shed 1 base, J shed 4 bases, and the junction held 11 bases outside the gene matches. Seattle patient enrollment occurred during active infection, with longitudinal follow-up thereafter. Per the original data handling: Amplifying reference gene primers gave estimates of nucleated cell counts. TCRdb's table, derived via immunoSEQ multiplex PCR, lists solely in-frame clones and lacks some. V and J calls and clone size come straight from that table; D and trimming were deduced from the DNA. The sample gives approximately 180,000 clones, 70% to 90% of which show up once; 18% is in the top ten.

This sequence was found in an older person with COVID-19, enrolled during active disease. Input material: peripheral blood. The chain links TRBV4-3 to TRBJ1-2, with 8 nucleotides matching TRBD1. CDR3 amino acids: CASSQGVRRTGTYGYTF. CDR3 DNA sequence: TGCGCCAGCAGCCAAGGGGTTCGTAGGACAGGGACCTATGGCTACACCTTC.